A selection of T cell receptor beta chains follows, all from one sample in a study of vaccination and CD4 T cells after COVID-19. No antigens are known for them. TCRdb analysed the PCR reads with MiXCR anew, one entry per CDR3 protein. The table lists 9,000 to 13,000 distinct CDR3 sequences, just under 75% of them singletons. The sample taken for sequencing was CD4+ T cells from blood, cultured in vitro. These receptors all come from a human donor who had recovered from COVID-19. Each CDR3 is given with its conserved first and last residue. Each record gives: clone size, V gene, J gene, D gene, CDR3 protein, CDR3 DNA. D genes are given only for firm matches. Part of the rows lack a size; the others show once, few, many or a class for expanded clones.

size: -; V: TRBV19; J: TRBJ2-6; D: -; CDR3: CASSITYSGANVLTF; DNA: TGTGCCAGTAGTATTACTTATTCTGGGGCCAACGTCCTGACTTTC
size: -; V: TRBV2; J: TRBJ1-5; D: TRBD1; CDR3: CASRRDSNSNQPQHF; DNA: TGTGCCAGCCGCCGGGACAGTAATAGCAATCAGCCCCAGCATTTT
size: -; V: TRBV7-8; J: TRBJ2-7; D: TRBD2; CDR3: CASTERVAGRSYEQYF; DNA: TGTGCCAGCACGGAGAGGGTAGCGGGAAGGTCCTACGAGCAGTACTTC
size: once; V: TRBV21-1; J: TRBJ1-2; D: -; CDR3: CASSKPRDQDIYGYTF; DNA: TGTGCCAGCAGCAAACCCCGGGACCAGGACATCTATGGCTACACCTTC
size: -; V: TRBV19; J: TRBJ1-2; D: TRBD1; CDR3: CATSAGTGGYTF; DNA: TGTGCCACCTCGGCCGGGACAGGGGGCTACACCTTC
size: -; V: TRBV7-2; J: TRBJ1-6; D: -; CDR3: CASSLGGNSPLHF; DNA: TGTGCCAGCAGCTTAGGCGGGAATTCACCCCTCCACTTT
size: once; V: TRBV20-1; J: TRBJ1-2; D: -; CDR3: CSANSGRYGYTF; DNA: TGCAGTGCCAATAGCGGACGGTATGGCTACACCTTC
size: -; V: TRBV27; J: TRBJ1-1; D: TRBD1; CDR3: CASTPNRGRLTEAFF; DNA: TGTGCCAGCACCCCCAACAGGGGGCGTTTGACTGAAGCTTTCTTT
size: -; V: TRBV20-1; J: TRBJ2-3; D: -; CDR3: CSVLKGAGEADTQYF; DNA: TGCAGTGTTCTCAAGGGGGCGGGAGAGGCAGATACGCAGTATTTT
size: -; V: TRBV28; J: TRBJ1-5; D: -; CDR3: CASSLGSGPLFNQPQHF; DNA: TGTGCCAGCAGTTTAGGGTCGGGCCCCCTATTCAATCAGCCCCAGCATTTT
size: -; V: TRBV6-5; J: TRBJ1-5; D: -; CDR3: CASSYELYEPQHF; DNA: TGTGCCAGCAGTTACGAGCTTTATGAGCCCCAGCATTTT